A single sample gave rise to the 19 T cell receptor beta chains below, sequenced in a study of cytomegalovirus exposure and HLA in healthy donors. TCRdb's table, derived via immunoSEQ multiplex PCR, lists solely in-frame clones and lacks some. The sample holds under 300,000 clones, around 87% seen once. Sequenced material: PBMCs. The receptors originated from a woman between 18 and 29 years old in good health and CMV-seronegative.

This sequence joins TRBV28 and TRBJ2-3, with D possibly matching TRBD1 (6 bases). The CDR3 runs 15 residues. Germline V gives CDR1 MDHEN, CDR2 SYDVKM. Trimming cost V 5 bases and J 1 base, with 13 bases left between them. The CDR3 region has the DNA TGTGCCAGCAGTCCAGGGGTAGGGCGCACAGATACGCAGTATTTT. Amino acids: CASSPGVGRTDTQYF.

This clone was recorded a few times. This chain links TRBV6-5 with TRBJ1-2; possibly TRBD1 for D (5 bases). The CDR3 spans 14 residues. Germline CDR1 and CDR2: MNHEY and SVGAGI. Trimming cost V 10 bases and J 4 bases, with 19 bases left between them. The CDR3 DNA sequence: TGTGCCACGAGCTTCTCAGACAGCATCTATGGCTACACCTTC. Its protein product is CATSFSDSIYGYTF.

The rearrangement links TRBV7-9 to TRBJ1-6; tentative D call: TRBD1 (6 bases). The CDR3 length is 18 residues. V was clipped by 1 base and J by 6 bases, with 19 bases between them. Germline V lookup: CDR1 SEHNR, CDR2 FQNEAQ (reference sequence). This CDR3 reads CASSLGTLKGGSNSPLHF. Here the CDR3 DNA reads TGTGCCAGCAGCTTAGGGACGCTAAAAGGGGGTTCTAATTCACCCCTCCACTTT.

The chain couples TRBV19 to TRBJ2-1; D perhaps matches TRBD2 (6 bases). CDR1 is LNHDA and CDR2 is SQIVND in the germline V gene (reference sequence). The CDR3 is 13 amino acids. V lost 3 bases to trimming and J lost 6 bases, with 9 bases between them. As DNA, the CDR3 is TGTGCCAGTAGTATTACTAGCTTCAATGAGCAGTTCTTC. Residues: CASSITSFNEQFF.

This sequence joins TRBV5-1 and TRBJ1-1; no reliable D call. The germline V gene encodes CDR1 SGHRS and CDR2 YFSETQ. Trimming left V 2 bases short and J 0 bases short, with 8 bases between. The CDR3 contains 14 residues. The DNA for the CDR3 is TGCGCCAGCAGCTTTACTCTGATGAACACTGAAGCTTTCTTT. Encoded protein: CASSFTLMNTEAFF.

The sample holds a few counts of this clone. V gene TRBV10-1 combines with J gene TRBJ1-3; D is perhaps TRBD1 (5 bases). Germline V CDR1 and CDR2: WNHNN, SYGVQD (reference sequence). The CDR3 covers 13 residues. The V end was cut by 9 bases, the J end by 4 bases, with 13 bases between. The CDR3 DNA sequence: TGCGCCAGTTCGGCAGGGATCGGAAACACCATATATTTT. Protein: CASSAGIGNTIYF.

The chain is built from TRBV27 and TRBJ2-1; 8 bases align to TRBD1. CDR1 is MNHEY, CDR2 SMNVEV, per germline (reference sequence). CDR3 size: 15 residues. V lost 3 bases, J lost 3 bases, and 4 bases stayed unmatched. For the CDR3, the DNA is TGTGCCAGCAGTTTCATAGGGACAGGCTACAATGAGCAGTTCTTC. Translation: CASSFIGTGYNEQFF.

In the case of this clone: At one end, the junction sequence differs from germline, possibly due to a read error. The rearrangement joins TRBV19 to TRBJ2-1; 11 bases match TRBD2. The germline V gene encodes CDR1 LNHDA and CDR2 SQIVND (reference sequence). The CDR3 is 15 residues long. CDR3 sequence (DNA): TGTGCCAGTAGGATAGCGGGGGGGCACTACAATGAGCAGTTCTTC. Protein sequence: CASRIAGGHYNEQFF.

This rearrangement joins TRBV5-1 to TRBJ2-3; 8 positions match TRBD2. The CDR3 extends over 17 amino acids. V was pared by 4 bases and J by 1 base, with 11 bases of the junction left unmatched. Germline CDR1 is SGHRS and CDR2 is YFSETQ. This CDR3 is CASSLNGDSGGTDTQYF. The CDR3 nucleotides read TGCGCCAGCAGCCTAAACGGGGATAGCGGGGGCACAGATACGCAGTATTTT.

The chain links TRBV6-5 to TRBJ2-6; no clear D. The CDR3 extends over 15 amino acids. In germline, CDR1 is MNHEY, CDR2 SVGAGI. V lost 4 bases and J 0 bases, leaving 7 bases between the germline ends. The CDR3 is CASSLRASGANVLTF. CDR3 in DNA: TGTGCCAGCAGTTTACGAGCCTCTGGGGCCAACGTCCTGACTTTC.

J is TRBJ2-7 and V is TRBV7-9; no reliable D call. Deletions cut 0 bases from V and 3 bases from J, with 9 bases between. Germline CDR1 and CDR2: SEHNR and FQNEAQ (reference sequence). The CDR3 is 14 amino acids. CDR3: CASSLAGKDYEQYF. The CDR3 bases are TGTGCCAGCAGCTTAGCTGGCAAAGACTACGAGCAGTACTTC.

This clone was observed a single time. This chain connects TRBV28 to TRBJ2-1; 8 nucleotides match TRBD2. Germline-derived CDR1 and CDR2 are MDHEN and SYDVKM. The length of the CDR3 is 14 residues. V was pared by 5 bases and J by 7 bases, with 7 bases of the junction left unmatched. CDR3 nucleotide sequence: TGTGCCAGCAGTGGAAGACTAGCGTGGAATGAGCAGTTCTTC. Protein sequence: CASSGRLAWNEQFF.

The V and J genes are TRBV19 and TRBJ1-3, with D hard to call. The CDR3 totals 14 residues. Deletions cut 5 bases from V and 1 base from J, with 9 bases between. Germline values: CDR1 LNHDA, CDR2 SQIVND (reference sequence). The DNA for the CDR3 is TGTGCCAGTAGTCCCGGGATGTCTGGAAACACCATATATTTT. Protein sequence: CASSPGMSGNTIYF.

This clone was detected a few times. V gene TRBV27 combines with J gene TRBJ1-4; D is uncertain. The germline CDR1 and CDR2 sequences are MNHEY and SMNVEV (reference sequence). Trimming took off 2 bases at V and 8 bases at J, with 12 bases between the two ends. The length of the CDR3 is 14 residues. The CDR3 region has the DNA TGTGCCAGCAGTTTAGAGGGTAGTGGGGAAAAACTGTTTTTT. Encoded protein: CASSLEGSGEKLFF. The complete variable domain, with remaining parts taken from reference TRBV27 and TRBJ1-4, reads EAQVTQNPRYLITVTGKKLTVTCSQNMNHEYMSWYRQDPGLGLRQIYYSMNVEVTDKGDVPEGYKVSRKEKRNFPLILESPSPNQTSLYFCASSLEGSGEKLFFGSGTQLSVL.

CDR3 residues: CASSEEDPYGYTF. The CDR3 region has the DNA TGTGCCAGCAGTGAGGAGGATCCCTATGGCTACACCTTC. The chain employs TRBV2 and TRBJ1-2; D unclear. V was pared by 3 bases and J by 4 bases, with 9 bases between. The germline V gene has CDR1 SNHLY and CDR2 FYNNEI. CDR3 size: 13 residues.

The J gene is TRBJ1-2, the V gene TRBV10-2; D gene ambiguous. V gave up 3 bases and J gave up 4 bases, with 18 bases separating them. The CDR3 extends over 16 amino acids. Germline V gives CDR1 WSHSY, CDR2 SAAADI. CDR3 sequence: CASSDHVFPGTYGYTF. CDR3 bases: TGCGCCAGCAGTGACCACGTCTTCCCAGGTACCTATGGCTACACCTTC.

The V call is TRBV5-1, the J call TRBJ2-7; 13 positions match TRBD2. The CDR3 loop spans 17 amino acids. CDR1 is SGHRS, CDR2 YFSETQ, per germline. Trimming took 6 bases from V and 5 from J; bases not matched to a gene: 14. The CDR3, as DNA: TGCGCCAGCATAAGACTAGCGGGGGGAATTCTGTGGAACGAGCAGTACTTC. Encoded protein: CASIRLAGGILWNEQYF. The whole variable domain, filled in from reference TRBV5-1 and TRBJ2-7, reads KAGVTQTPRYLIKTRGQQVTLSCSPISGHRSVSWYQQTPGQGLQFLFEYFSETQRNKGNFPGRFSGRQFSNSRSEMNVSTLELGDSALYLCASIRLAGGILWNEQYFGPGTRLTVT.

J is TRBJ2-1 and V is TRBV7-6; TRBD1 aligns across 11 bases. CDR1 is SGHVS and CDR2 is FNYEAQ in the germline V gene. V lost 1 base, J lost 7 bases, and 6 bases stayed unmatched. This CDR3 is 16 amino acids long. The CDR3 here is CASSLGGQGAANEQFF. DNA for the CDR3: TGTGCCAGCAGCTTAGGTGGACAGGGGGCGGCGAATGAGCAGTTCTTC.

The V and J genes are TRBV27 and TRBJ1-3, with 7 nucleotides matching TRBD1. J lost 4 bases, V lost 2 bases, and 5 bases had no gene match. The CDR3 runs 15 residues. Germline assignment: CDR1 MNHEY and CDR2 SMNVEV (reference sequence). The CDR3 here is CASSLTGAAGNTIYF. CDR3 DNA: TGTGCCAGCAGTTTAACAGGGGCGGCAGGAAACACCATATATTTT.